The entry below gives a single T cell receptor (beta chain) sequence along with its context. Its antigen is undetermined. The PCR ran on 60 Vbeta and 13 Jbeta primers. Profiled with immunoSEQ multiplex PCR; TCRdb holds only in-frame clones, not every one. The sample yields about 140,000 clones, approximately 77% seen once. This sample is part of a study of cytomegalovirus exposure and HLA in healthy donors. The study, taken as a whole, reports: Researchers reported that a few CMV-associated chains were confirmed in vitro as CMV antigen-specific. It emerged from a later analysis that several of the most significant clusters appeared to be linked to common viral pathogens. Later, an analysis showed that TCR beta chains associated with HLA were more clonally expanded than others that were equally common.

This CDR3 comprises 16 residues. V trimming: 5 bases; J trimming: 6 bases; junction bases outside the gene matches: 12. CDR1 and CDR2 (germline): SEHNR, FQNEAQ (reference sequence). Sample: PBMCs. This clonotype was obtained from a woman aged 50 to 60 in good health and CMV-seronegative. This rearrangement joins TRBV7-9 to TRBJ2-1; 8 nucleotides line up with TRBD1. CDR3: CASSPRDRRAGNEQFF. The CDR3 nucleotides read TGTGCCAGCAGCCCTAGGGACAGGCGGGCTGGCAATGAGCAGTTCTTC. Together with reference TRBV7-9 and TRBJ2-1, the CDR3 gives the full variable domain: DTGVSQNPRHKITKRGQNVTFRCDPISEHNRLYWYRQTLGQGPEFLTYFQNEAQLEKSRLLSDRFSAERPKGSFSTLEIQRTEQGDSAMYLCASSPRDRRAGNEQFFGPGTRLTVL.